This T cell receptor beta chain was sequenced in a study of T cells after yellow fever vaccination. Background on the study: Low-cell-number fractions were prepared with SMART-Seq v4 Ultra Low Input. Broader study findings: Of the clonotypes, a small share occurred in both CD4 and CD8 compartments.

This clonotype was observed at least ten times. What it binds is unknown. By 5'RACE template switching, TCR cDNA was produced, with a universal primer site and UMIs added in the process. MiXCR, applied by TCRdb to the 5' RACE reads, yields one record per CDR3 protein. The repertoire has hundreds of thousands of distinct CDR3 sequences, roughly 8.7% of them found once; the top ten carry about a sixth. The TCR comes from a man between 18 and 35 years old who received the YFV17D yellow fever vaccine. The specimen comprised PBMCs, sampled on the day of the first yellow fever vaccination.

The CDR3 DNA follows: TGCGCCAGCAGCTTGATGCCGGACAATGAGCAGTTCTTC. Encoded protein: CASSLMPDNEQFF. The chain has TRBV5-1 and TRBJ2-1; D is unresolved. The CDR3 extends over 13 amino acids. Germline-derived CDR1 and CDR2 are SGHRS and YFSETQ. V dropped 1 base and J dropped 5 bases, with 7 bases sitting between them. The full variable domain, in which reference TRBV5-1 and TRBJ2-1 provide the parts outside the CDR3, is KAGVTQTPRYLIKTRGQQVTLSCSPISGHRSVSWYQQTPGQGLQFLFEYFSETQRNKGNFPGRFSGRQFSNSRSEMNVSTLELGDSALYLCASSLMPDNEQFFGPGTRLTVL.